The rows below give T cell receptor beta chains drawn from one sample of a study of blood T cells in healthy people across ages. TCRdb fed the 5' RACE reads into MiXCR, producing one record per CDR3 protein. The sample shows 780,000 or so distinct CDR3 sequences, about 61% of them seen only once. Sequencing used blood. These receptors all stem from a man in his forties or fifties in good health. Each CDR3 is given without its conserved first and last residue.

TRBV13 ASGISHGYT
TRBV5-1 ASSASGTGGGGYT
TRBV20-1 SARDRVGTDTQY
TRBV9 ASSVEQGHYGYT
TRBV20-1 SASSQGWSNEQF
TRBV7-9 ASSLTSAGELF
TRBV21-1 ASTRPPQQGAFTEAF
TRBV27 ASSTLYSYEQY
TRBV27 ASSEQGQQADEQY
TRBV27 ASSSEGTSGSVVDTQY
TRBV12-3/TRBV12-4 ASRLAKNIQY
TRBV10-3 AISESVMWTSGDTDTQY
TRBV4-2 ASSQDSPGGLAGVGSYNEQF
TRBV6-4 ASSDSRGGEKLF
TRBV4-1 ASRRQVNTGELF
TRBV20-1 SARDVTRSSGNTIY
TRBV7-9 ASSSTAGPPATNEKLF
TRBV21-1 ASSITGKQPERQY
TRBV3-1 ASSPTRAGIETQY
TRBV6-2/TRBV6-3 ASRIAGSYEQY
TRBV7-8 ASSLRGGAEETQY
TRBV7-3 ASSLNGLAGPDEQF
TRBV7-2 ASSLDSASTDTQY
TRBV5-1 ASSFGSEGFDIQY
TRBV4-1 ASSPTSEGSSYNEQY
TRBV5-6 ASSTSQGVDTQY
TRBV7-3 ASSLWPGATSGANVLT
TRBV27 ASSLPGPGETQY
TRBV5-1 ASRDRDNLRTDTQY
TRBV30 AWNQGYNSPLH
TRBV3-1 ASSQAYGEVGSKNIQY
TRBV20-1 SARLVGTSGRASLYNEQF
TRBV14 ASSPDRNRYT
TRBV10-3 AISVLVQGAANVLT
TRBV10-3 AASGGTGELF
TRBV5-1 ASSSYPGVTEAF
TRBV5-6 ASSLQGINNSPLH